Shown below are 29 T cell receptor beta chains from a single sample sequenced in a study of identical twins. TCRdb used MiXCR to reprocess the 5' RACE reads, holding one entry per CDR3 protein. There are about 530,000 distinct CDR3 sequences in the sample; about a fifth occur only once, and 0.48% lies in the top ten. These sequences were also reported in another study, on yellow fever vaccine responses in identical twins.

The sequenced sample consisted of CD4+ T cells sorted from blood. The receptors shown here come from a woman between 18 and 30 years old in good health.

The rearrangement joins TRBV29-1 to TRBJ2-2, with no clear D. V lost 2 bases and J lost 6, with 13 bases in between. This CDR3 is 14 amino acids long. Germline loops: CDR1 SQVTM, CDR2 ANQGSEA. The CDR3 sequence: CSVELVQYPGELFF. The CDR3, as DNA: TGCAGCGTTGAATTGGTCCAGTATCCCGGGGAGCTGTTTTTT.

This clonotype was detected only a few times. The rearrangement joins TRBV20-1 to TRBJ2-1; 9 bases fit TRBD2. With V trimmed by 6 bases and J by 6 bases, 9 bases remained unmatched. Germline values: CDR1 DFQATT, CDR2 SNEGSKA (reference sequence). The CDR3 contains 14 residues. CDR3 DNA sequence: TGCAGTGCGCACGGGACTAGCAGGACCAATGAGCAGTTCTTC. This sequence encodes CSAHGTSRTNEQFF.

The chain is built from TRBV3-1 and TRBJ2-7, with TRBD1 as a possible D gene (5 bases). V was shortened by 0 bases and J by 2 bases, with 11 bases between the two germline ends. The CDR3 has 15 amino acids. Germline CDR1 reads LGHDT; CDR2 reads YNNKEL (reference sequence). CDR3 nucleotides: TGTGCCAGCAGCCAAGATAGAGGCAGGGCCTACGAGCAGTACTTC. This sequence encodes CASSQDRGRAYEQYF.

The V gene is TRBV12-3 or TRBV12-4, the J gene TRBJ2-1; 9 bases are a match to TRBD2. Germline trimming cut 3 bases from V and 3 bases from J; bases unmatched to any gene: 9. The CDR3 length is 17 residues. DNA for the CDR3: TGTGCCAGCAGTTTCCCCAAGACTAGCGGTGACTACAATGAGCAGTTCTTC. Protein sequence: CASSFPKTSGDYNEQFF.

The chain carries TRBV20-1 and TRBJ1-1, with TRBD1 as a possible D gene (6 bases). The CDR3 is made up of 12 amino acids. V lost 4 bases to trimming and J lost 1 base, with 7 bases between them. Germline V gene sequence: CDR1 DFQATT, CDR2 SNEGSKA (reference sequence). The CDR3 here is CSATQGNTEAFF. CDR3 DNA: TGCAGTGCTACACAGGGGAACACTGAAGCTTTCTTT.

The chain uses TRBV20-1 and TRBJ2-7; D call uncertain. Per the germline V gene, CDR1 is DFQATT and CDR2 is SNEGSKA (reference sequence). Deletions cut 3 bases from V and 2 bases from J, with 11 bases between. This CDR3 contains 13 residues. CDR3 sequence reads: CSASIFSTYEQYF. CDR3 DNA: TGCAGTGCTAGTATCTTTTCCACCTACGAGCAGTACTTC.

This clonotype was counted only a few times. The rearrangement uses TRBV29-1 and TRBJ2-3, with 7 nucleotides matching TRBD2. Germline assignment: CDR1 SQVTM and CDR2 ANQGSEA. The CDR3 totals 14 residues. V shed 7 bases, J shed 0 bases, and the junction held 7 bases outside the gene matches. For the CDR3, the DNA is TGCAGCGCTAAAGCGGGGTCTAGCACAGATACGCAGTATTTT. Amino acid sequence: CSAKAGSSTDTQYF.

The chain combines TRBV4-2 with TRBJ2-3; the D call may be TRBD1 or TRBD2 (6 bases each). The germline V gene has CDR1 LGHNA and CDR2 YNFKEQ. The CDR3 sequence is 14 residues long. V was shortened by 1 base and J by 6 bases, with 11 bases between the two germline ends. CDR3 protein: CASSQGRGQDTQYF. As DNA, the CDR3 is TGTGCCAGCAGCCAAGGACGGGGGCAGGATACGCAGTATTTT.

The V and J genes are TRBV10-3 and TRBJ1-2; no firm D call. The V end was cut by 7 bases, the J end by 6 bases, with 15 bases between. From germline, CDR1 is ENHRY and CDR2 SYGVKD. The CDR3 is made up of 13 amino acids. CDR3 protein: CAITPESRHGYTF. CDR3 DNA sequence: TGTGCCATCACGCCAGAATCACGCCATGGCTACACCTTC.

This clonotype was seen more than once but under ten times. In DNA, the CDR3 is TGCGCCAGCAGCGCGATAGCGGGGTCGGGGGATGAGCAGTTCTTC. As protein: CASSAIAGSGDEQFF. The V call is TRBV5-1, the J call TRBJ2-1, with TRBD2 identical over 8 bases. V gave up 4 bases and J gave up 8 bases; unmatched junction bases: 11. Germline CDR1 SGHRS, CDR2 YFSETQ. The CDR3 spans 15 residues.

The rearrangement uses TRBV10-3 and TRBJ1-1; D is undetermined. This CDR3 contains 14 residues. Germline V CDR1 and CDR2: ENHRY, SYGVKD. Deletions cut 7 bases from V and 3 bases from J, with 15 bases between. CDR3 nucleotides: TGTGCCATCACTTGGGCACGGAGCGACACTGAAGCTTTCTTT. This codes for CAITWARSDTEAFF.

This clonotype appeared many times. CDR3 region: CASSFSHGNYEQYF. In nucleotides, the CDR3 is TGCGCCAGCAGCTTCAGTCACGGGAATTACGAGCAGTACTTC. The gene calls are TRBV5-1 and TRBJ2-7; possibly TRBD2 for D (5 bases). The V and J ends lost 2 bases and 4 bases respectively, with 13 bases between them. The CDR3 runs to 14 residues. Germline V gene data show CDR1 as SGHRS and CDR2 as YFSETQ. Full variable domain (outside the CDR3, taken from reference TRBV5-1 and TRBJ2-7): KAGVTQTPRYLIKTRGQQVTLSCSPISGHRSVSWYQQTPGQGLQFLFEYFSETQRNKGNFPGRFSGRQFSNSRSEMNVSTLELGDSALYLCASSFSHGNYEQYFGPGTRLTVT.

V gene TRBV7-3 combines with J gene TRBJ2-2; D might be TRBD1 or TRBD2, each matching 5 bases. Trimming took off 6 bases at V and 6 bases at J, with 14 bases between the two ends. Germline CDR1 and CDR2: SGHTA and FQGTGA. The CDR3 runs 14 residues. DNA of the CDR3: TGTGCCAGCAGTAGATCGGGGCCTCCCGGGGAGCTGTTTTTT. This gives the protein CASSRSGPPGELFF.

This clonotype was observed a handful of times. V and J are TRBV3-1 and TRBJ2-4; 8 bases are shared with TRBD1. This CDR3 is built from 18 residues. J gave up 0 bases and V 4 bases, and 11 bases lay outside the gene matches. Looked up from germline, CDR1 is LGHDT and CDR2 is YNNKEL (reference sequence). CDR3: CASSPPPGTGLAKNIQYF. The CDR3 DNA follows: TGTGCCAGCAGCCCACCACCTGGGACAGGACTAGCCAAAAACATTCAGTACTTC. The variable domain in full, with the rest retrieved from reference TRBV3-1 and TRBJ2-4, is DTAVSQTPKYLVTQMGNDKSIKCEQNLGHDTMYWYKQDSKKFLKIMFSYNNKELIINETVPNRFSPKSPDKAHLNLHINSLELGDSAVYFCASSPPPGTGLAKNIQYFGAGTRLSVL.

This clonotype was recorded many times. The chain couples TRBV24-1 to TRBJ2-3, with D possibly being TRBD1 (6 bases). Germline assignment: CDR1 KGHDR and CDR2 SFDVKD. The CDR3 has 15 amino acids. Trimming cost V 4 bases and J 5 bases, with 15 bases left between them. CDR3 in DNA: TGTGCCACCAGTGACTACAGGGTATCAGGAGATACGCAGTATTTT. Its protein product is CATSDYRVSGDTQYF.

This chain connects TRBV14 to TRBJ2-2; 8 bases align to TRBD2. The trim removed 6 bases at V and 4 bases at J, leaving 4 bases unmatched. The CDR3 is made up of 14 amino acids. Germline values: CDR1 SGHDN, CDR2 FVKESK. The CDR3 spells CASRRTSSTGELFF. The CDR3 DNA sequence: TGTGCCAGCAGGCGGACTAGCTCCACCGGGGAGCTGTTTTTT.

This clonotype appeared once. The chain joins TRBV9 to TRBJ2-7; perhaps TRBD1 as D (6 bases). Germline V lookup: CDR1 SGDLS, CDR2 YYNGEE. The CDR3 covers 15 residues. V was pared by 4 bases and J by 4 bases, with 18 bases between. The CDR3 spells CASSYRQAQWYEQYF. The CDR3 DNA reads as TGTGCCAGCAGCTATAGACAGGCCCAATGGTACGAGCAGTACTTC.

V usage is TRBV20-1 and J usage is TRBJ2-5; D might be TRBD1 (5 bases). The V gene lost 6 bases and the J gene lost 1 base, with 9 bases spanning the gap. There are 12 residues in the CDR3. Germline-derived CDR1 and CDR2 are DFQATT and SNEGSKA (reference sequence). As DNA, the CDR3 is TGCAGTGCCAGGACAAGCCAAGAGACCCAGTACTTC. Its translation: CSARTSQETQYF.

The rearrangement links TRBV5-1 to TRBJ1-1, with a tentative D call TRBD1 (6 bases). The CDR3 extends over 14 amino acids. The germline V and J ends were trimmed by 4 bases and 0 bases, with 10 bases remaining between them. Germline CDR1 is SGHRS and CDR2 is YFSETQ. CDR3 loop: CASSIGQMNTEAFF. The CDR3 nucleotides are TGCGCCAGCAGCATCGGACAGATGAACACTGAAGCTTTCTTT.

This clonotype was observed at least ten times. This chain joins TRBV10-3 and TRBJ2-1; D may be TRBD1 or TRBD2 (5 bases each). V was shortened by 3 bases and J by 9 bases, with 6 bases between the two germline ends. Per germline, CDR1 ENHRY and CDR2 SYGVKD. The CDR3 runs 11 residues. CDR3 bases: TGTGCCATCAGTGATGGGACTGAGCAGTTCTTC. Translation: CAISDGTEQFF.

In this sample, this clonotype turned up a few times. CDR3 protein: CATSRDRRFYEQYF. In nucleotides, the CDR3 is TGTGCCACCTCCCGGGACAGGCGATTCTACGAGCAGTACTTC. The chain combines TRBV27 with TRBJ2-7; 8 bases align to TRBD1. The length of the CDR3 is 14 residues. The germline V gene has CDR1 MNHEY and CDR2 SMNVEV (reference sequence). With 10 bases clipped from V and 3 bases from J, the junction kept 11 bases outside the gene matches.

This clonotype was counted only a few times. V and J are TRBV4-1 and TRBJ2-3, with unresolved D. From germline, CDR1 is MGHRA and CDR2 YSYEKL. V was cut by 0 bases and J by 0 bases, with 4 bases left in between. This CDR3 has 14 residues. The CDR3 bases are TGCGCCAGCAGCCAAGATGCGAGCACAGATACGCAGTATTTT. It translates to CASSQDASTDTQYF.

This clonotype was detected only a few times. The J gene is TRBJ1-1, the V gene TRBV7-9, with 9 bases fitting TRBD1. Germline assignment: CDR1 SEHNR and CDR2 FQNEAQ (reference sequence). With V trimmed by 4 bases and J by 4 bases, 7 bases remained unmatched. CDR3 length equals 15 residues. The CDR3 nucleotides read TGTGCCAGCAGCTCCCGGACAGGGGCGAGCACTGAAGCTTTCTTT. It is translated as CASSSRTGASTEAFF.

CDR3 in amino acids: CAISESRGTSTDTQYF. CDR3 sequence (DNA): TGTGCCATCAGTGAGTCGAGGGGGACGAGCACAGATACGCAGTATTTT. V is TRBV10-3 and J is TRBJ2-3, with D perhaps TRBD1 (6 bases). Per the germline V gene, CDR1 is ENHRY and CDR2 is SYGVKD. The CDR3 is 16 amino acids. The V gene lost 0 bases and the J gene lost 0 bases, with 10 bases spanning the gap.

This clonotype was counted once. The rearrangement joins TRBV5-5 to TRBJ2-7; the D is unclear. The CDR3 has 14 amino acids. Looked up from germline, CDR1 is SGHKS and CDR2 is YYEKEE (reference sequence). Trimming left V 2 bases short and J 5 bases short, with 14 bases between. The CDR3 nucleotides are TGTGCCAGCAGCTTTCCGATAGCCTCGGACGAGCAGTACTTC. Its protein is CASSFPIASDEQYF.

This clonotype turned up a few times. This chain uses TRBV23-1 with TRBJ1-5; D call uncertain. TRBV23-1 is noted as an ORF with a role that remains uncertain. CDR3 size: 16 residues. V lost 0 bases to trimming and J lost 3 bases, with 12 bases between them. CDR3 in amino acids: CASSQSLRTLNQPQHF. DNA of the CDR3: TGCGCCAGCAGTCAATCGCTTCGGACTCTCAATCAGCCCCAGCATTTT.

The V gene is TRBV12-3 or TRBV12-4, the J gene TRBJ2-2; a possible D gene is TRBD2 (6 bases). The CDR3 runs to 15 residues. V shed 5 bases and J shed 5 bases, with 15 bases lying between them. The DNA for the CDR3 is TGTGCCAGCAGTGTGCTGGGGGGAGGTACCGGGGAGCTGTTTTTT. Protein product: CASSVLGGGTGELFF.

V and J are TRBV2 and TRBJ1-4; D unresolved. Germline V gene sequence: CDR1 SNHLY, CDR2 FYNNEI. The ends were cut back, 5 bases at V and 2 bases at J, with 12 bases in the middle. The CDR3 has 15 amino acids. The CDR3 DNA reads TGTGCCAGCAGTCGCCGGGAAACGACTAATGAAAAACTGTTTTTT. As protein: CASSRRETTNEKLFF.

The gene calls are TRBV29-1 and TRBJ2-3; 13 bases are shared with TRBD2. This CDR3 has 15 residues. V shed 2 bases and J 4 bases; nucleotides not matched to a gene: 3. In germline, CDR1 is SQVTM, CDR2 ANQGSEA. DNA for the CDR3: TGCAGCGTTGAACGACTAGCGGGAGGCTCAGATACGCAGTATTTT. Translating gives CSVERLAGGSDTQYF.